This T cell receptor beta chain was found in a study of monozygotic twins with inflammatory bowel disease. TCRdb re-called the 5' RACE reads; every CDR3 protein appears as one record, without DNA. This sample's table has around 380,000 distinct CDR3 sequences. The CDR3 has 16 residues. Per germline, CDR1 LGHNA and CDR2 YNFKEQ. Sequenced sample: blood. This receptor was identified in a human donor with ulcerative colitis or Crohn's disease, or a healthy co-twin of an affected twin (not recorded which). V is TRBV4-2 and J is TRBJ2-2; the TCRdb call, TRBD2, lacks DNA for checking. CDR3 residues: CASSQDRGGDTGELFF.